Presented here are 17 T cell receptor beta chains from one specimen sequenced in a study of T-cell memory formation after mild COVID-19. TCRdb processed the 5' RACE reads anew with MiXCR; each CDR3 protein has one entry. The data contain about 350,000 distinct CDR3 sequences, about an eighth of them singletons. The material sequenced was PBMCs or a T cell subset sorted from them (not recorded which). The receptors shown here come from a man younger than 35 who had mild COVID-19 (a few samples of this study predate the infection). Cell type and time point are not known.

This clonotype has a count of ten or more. CDR3 sequence: CASSSNRLAGGPGLSGELFF. The DNA of the CDR3 is TGTGCCAGCAGTTCAAATCGACTAGCGGGGGGGCCTGGGCTGTCTGGGGAGCTGTTTTTT. The chain carries TRBV11-2 and TRBJ2-2; 14 positions agree with TRBD2. Germline values: CDR1 SGHAT, CDR2 FQNNGV. The CDR3 has 20 residues. V lost 6 bases and J lost 8; bases outside the gene matches: 20.

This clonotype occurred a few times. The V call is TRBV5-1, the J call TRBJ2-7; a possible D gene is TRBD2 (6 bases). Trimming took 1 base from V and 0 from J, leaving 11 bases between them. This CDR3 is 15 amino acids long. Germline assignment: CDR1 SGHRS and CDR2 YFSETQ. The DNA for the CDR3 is TGCGCCAGCAGCTTGTCTAGCGCGACCTCCTACGAGCAGTACTTC. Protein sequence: CASSLSSATSYEQYF.

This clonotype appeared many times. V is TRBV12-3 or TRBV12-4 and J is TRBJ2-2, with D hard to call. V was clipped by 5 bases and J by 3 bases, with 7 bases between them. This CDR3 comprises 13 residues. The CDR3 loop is CASSNGYTGELFF. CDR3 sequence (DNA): TGTGCCAGCAGTAATGGGTACACCGGGGAGCTGTTTTTT.

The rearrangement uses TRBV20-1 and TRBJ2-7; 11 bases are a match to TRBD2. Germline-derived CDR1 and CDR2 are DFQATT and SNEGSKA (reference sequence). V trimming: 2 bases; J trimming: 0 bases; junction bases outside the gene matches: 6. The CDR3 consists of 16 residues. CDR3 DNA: TGCAGTGCTAGACCTAGACTAGCGGGGAGCTCCTACGAGCAGTACGTC. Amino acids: CSARPRLAGSSYEQYV.

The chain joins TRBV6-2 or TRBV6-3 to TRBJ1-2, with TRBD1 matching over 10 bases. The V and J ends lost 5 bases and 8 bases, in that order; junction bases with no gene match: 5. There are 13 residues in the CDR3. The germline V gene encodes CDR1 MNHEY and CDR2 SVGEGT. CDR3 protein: CASSPDRGQGYTF. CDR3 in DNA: TGTGCCAGCAGTCCCGACAGGGGGCAGGGCTACACCTTC.

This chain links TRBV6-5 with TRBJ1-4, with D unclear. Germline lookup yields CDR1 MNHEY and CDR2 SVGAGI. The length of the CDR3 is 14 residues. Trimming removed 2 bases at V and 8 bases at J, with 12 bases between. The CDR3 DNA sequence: TGTGCCAGCAGTTACATGGAGTCACAGGAAAAACTGTTTTTT. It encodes CASSYMESQEKLFF.

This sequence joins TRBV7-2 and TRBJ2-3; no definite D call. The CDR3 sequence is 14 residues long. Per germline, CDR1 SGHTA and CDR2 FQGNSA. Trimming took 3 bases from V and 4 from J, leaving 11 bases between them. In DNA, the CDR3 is TGTGCCAGCAGCTTTCAAGGTATCTCAGATACGCAGTATTTT. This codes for CASSFQGISDTQYF.

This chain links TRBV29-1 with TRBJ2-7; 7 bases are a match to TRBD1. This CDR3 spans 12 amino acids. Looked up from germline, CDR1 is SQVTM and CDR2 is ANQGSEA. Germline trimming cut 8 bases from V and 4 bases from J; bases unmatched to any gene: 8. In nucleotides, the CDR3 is TGCAGCTATAGACAGGGTCGATACGAGCAGTACTTC. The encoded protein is CSYRQGRYEQYF.

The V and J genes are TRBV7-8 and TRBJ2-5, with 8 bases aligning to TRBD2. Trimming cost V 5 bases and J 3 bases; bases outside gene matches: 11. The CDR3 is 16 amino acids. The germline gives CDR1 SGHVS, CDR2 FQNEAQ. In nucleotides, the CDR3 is TGTGCCAGCAGCCCTAAGCGGAGTAGCGGGAAAGAGACCCAGTACTTC. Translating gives CASSPKRSSGKETQYF.

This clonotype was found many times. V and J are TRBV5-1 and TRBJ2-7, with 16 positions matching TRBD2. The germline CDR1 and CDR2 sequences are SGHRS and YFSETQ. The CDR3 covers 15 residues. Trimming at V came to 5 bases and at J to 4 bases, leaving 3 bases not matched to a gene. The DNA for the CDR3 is TGCGCCAGCAGGGGACTAGCGGGGGGGAGTTACGAGCAGTACTTC. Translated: CASRGLAGGSYEQYF.

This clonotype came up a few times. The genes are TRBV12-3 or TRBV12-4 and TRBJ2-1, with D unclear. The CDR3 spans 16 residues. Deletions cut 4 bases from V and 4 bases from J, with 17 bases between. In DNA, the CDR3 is TGTGCCAGCAGTTCGACGAACAGAGACGAATACAATGAGCAGTTCTTC. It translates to CASSSTNRDEYNEQFF.

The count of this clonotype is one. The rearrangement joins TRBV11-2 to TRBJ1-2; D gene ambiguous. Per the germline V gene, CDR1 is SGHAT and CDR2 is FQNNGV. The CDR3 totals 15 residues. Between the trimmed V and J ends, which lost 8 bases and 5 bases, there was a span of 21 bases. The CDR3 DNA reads TGTGCCAGCGGTTCCTCCGGGCAGGCGGGGTATGGCTACACCTTC. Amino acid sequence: CASGSSGQAGYGYTF.

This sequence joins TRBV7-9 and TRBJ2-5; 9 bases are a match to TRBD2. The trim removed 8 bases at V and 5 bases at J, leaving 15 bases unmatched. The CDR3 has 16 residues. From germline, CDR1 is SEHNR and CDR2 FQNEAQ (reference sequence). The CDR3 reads CASEFQRGATGETQYF. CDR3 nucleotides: TGTGCCAGCGAGTTCCAGCGGGGGGCAACTGGGGAGACCCAGTACTTC.

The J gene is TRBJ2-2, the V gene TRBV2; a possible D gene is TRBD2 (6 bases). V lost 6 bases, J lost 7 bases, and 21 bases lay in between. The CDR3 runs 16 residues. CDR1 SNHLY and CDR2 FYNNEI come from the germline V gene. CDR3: CASSPRDSGAYGELFF. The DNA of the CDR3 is TGTGCCAGCAGCCCCCGGGATAGCGGAGCGTACGGGGAGCTGTTTTTT.

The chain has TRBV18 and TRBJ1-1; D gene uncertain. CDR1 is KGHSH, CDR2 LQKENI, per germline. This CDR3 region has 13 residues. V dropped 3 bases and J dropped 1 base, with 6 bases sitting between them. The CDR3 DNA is TGTGCCAGCTCACCGATGGAGAACACTGAAGCTTTCTTT. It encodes CASSPMENTEAFF.

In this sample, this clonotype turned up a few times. The CDR3, as DNA: TGTGCCAGTAGTTACGTGAACACTGAAGCTTTCTTT. Encoded protein: CASSYVNTEAFF. The chain combines TRBV19 with TRBJ1-1; D ambiguous. The CDR3 loop spans 12 amino acids. V was pared by 5 bases and J by 0 bases, with 4 bases between. Germline CDR1 reads LNHDA; CDR2 reads SQIVND (reference sequence).

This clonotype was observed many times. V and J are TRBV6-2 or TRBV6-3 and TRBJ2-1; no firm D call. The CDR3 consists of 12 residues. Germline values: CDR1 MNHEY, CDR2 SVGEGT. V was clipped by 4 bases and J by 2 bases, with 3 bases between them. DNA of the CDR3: TGTGCCAGCAGTTCCACCTACAATGAGCAGTTCTTC. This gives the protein CASSSTYNEQFF.